This entry describes one T cell receptor beta chain. These data are taken from a study of blood T cells in healthy people across ages. Across the whole study: Roughly one uniquely barcoded beta molecule per two T cells was captured.

Extraction yielded at least 5 micrograms of total RNA per sample. CDR3 size: 13 residues. The V end lost 7 bases, the J end lost 3 bases, and 15 bases lay between the germline ends. Germline CDR1 reads SQVTM; CDR2 reads ANQGSEA. Together with a sample-barcoded 5' primer, a J-beta primer mix was included in a second PCR lasting 7 to 11 cycles. Each cDNA molecule was tagged by a template-switch adaptor that had 12 random nucleotides. Each CDR3 protein is one row after TCRdb ran MiXCR on the 5' RACE reads. The table includes over a million distinct CDR3 sequences, 55% to 75% detected once. This clonotype originated in a man between 18 and 29 years old in good health. The sample comprised blood. The chain recombines TRBV29-1 with TRBJ1-2; D ambiguous. DNA for the CDR3: TGCAGCGCACCGCTCCCCCTCGACTATGGCTACACCTTC. This translates into CSAPLPLDYGYTF.